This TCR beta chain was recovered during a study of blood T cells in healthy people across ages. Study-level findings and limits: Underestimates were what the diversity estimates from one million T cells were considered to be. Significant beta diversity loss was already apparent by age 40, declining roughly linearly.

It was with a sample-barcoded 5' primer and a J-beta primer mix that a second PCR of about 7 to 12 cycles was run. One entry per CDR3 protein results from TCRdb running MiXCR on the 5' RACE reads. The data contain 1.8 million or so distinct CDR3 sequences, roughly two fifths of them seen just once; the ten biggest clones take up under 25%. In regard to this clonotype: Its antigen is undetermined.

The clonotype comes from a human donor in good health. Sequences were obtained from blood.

CDR3 loop: CASSQDRVIAGTQETQYF. CDR3 bases: TGTGCCAGCAGCCAAGATAGGGTAATAGCGGGGACCCAAGAGACCCAGTACTTC. The chain couples TRBV3-1 to TRBJ2-5; 8 positions agree with TRBD2. Germline CDR1 and CDR2: LGHDT and YNNKEL (reference sequence). The CDR3 spans 18 residues. J gave up 1 base and V 0 bases, and 10 bases lay outside the gene matches.